A single sample is the source of the 19 T cell receptor beta chains below, sequenced in a study of cytomegalovirus exposure and HLA in healthy donors. TCRdb's table, derived via immunoSEQ multiplex PCR, lists solely in-frame clones and lacks some. The repertoire holds 250,000 to 300,000 clones, with 90% as singletons. Sequencing used PBMCs. Receptor source: a woman in her late teens or twenties in good health and CMV-seronegative.

J is TRBJ1-1 and V is TRBV27; D is unresolved. The CDR3 loop spans 15 amino acids. V shed 6 bases and J shed 1 base, with 15 bases lying between them. CDR1 and CDR2 (germline): MNHEY, SMNVEV (reference sequence). Here the CDR3 reads CASSPSYEGNTEAFF. CDR3 DNA sequence: TGTGCCAGCAGCCCGAGTTACGAGGGGAACACTGAAGCTTTCTTT.

The rearrangement joins TRBV5-4 to TRBJ2-1; no clear D gene. The germline gives CDR1 SGHNT, CDR2 YYREEE (reference sequence). This CDR3 region has 14 residues. Trimming pared 2 bases from V and 4 bases from J, leaving 10 bases between. Here the CDR3 reads CASSLDWHYNEQFF. The CDR3 DNA reads as TGTGCCAGCAGCTTAGACTGGCATTACAATGAGCAGTTCTTC.

The chain uses TRBV13 and TRBJ2-7; perhaps TRBD1 as D (6 bases). CDR1 PRHDT and CDR2 FYEKMQ come from the germline V gene (reference sequence). The CDR3 spans 15 residues. The V gene lost 4 bases and the J gene lost 3 bases, with 16 bases spanning the gap. The CDR3 reads CASSSTSGHRYEQYF. The CDR3, as DNA: TGTGCCAGCAGCTCGACCTCGGGACACCGCTACGAGCAGTACTTC.

This chain joins TRBV27 and TRBJ2-3; 7 bases agree with TRBD1. The germline V gene encodes CDR1 MNHEY and CDR2 SMNVEV (reference sequence). The CDR3 is 13 amino acids. Trimming took 6 bases from V and 6 from J; bases not matched to a gene: 6. The DNA for the CDR3 is TGTGCCAGCAGCATAATACAGGGGGATACGCAGTATTTT. This codes for CASSIIQGDTQYF.

CDR3 protein: CASRLAGGHNEQFF. For the CDR3, the DNA is TGCGCCAGCCGACTAGCGGGGGGTCACAATGAGCAGTTCTTC. The gene calls are TRBV10-2 and TRBJ2-1, with 13 positions matching TRBD2. There are 14 residues in the CDR3. Germline V gene sequence: CDR1 WSHSY, CDR2 SAAADI. Trimming took 8 bases from V and 5 from J; bases not matched to a gene: 3.

The chain has TRBV4-3 and TRBJ1-1; 9 bases are shared with TRBD1. The CDR3 totals 14 residues. The ends lost 4 bases at V and 4 bases at J; junction bases unmatched: 4. Germline V CDR1 and CDR2: LGHNA, YSLEER. CDR3 region: CASSLGQGRTEAFF. CDR3 nucleotides: TGCGCCAGCAGCCTCGGACAGGGGCGCACTGAAGCTTTCTTT.

This clone was picked up a small number of times. The J gene is TRBJ2-1, the V gene TRBV11-2, with D possibly being TRBD1 (5 bases). The germline V gene has CDR1 SGHAT and CDR2 FQNNGV. This CDR3 comprises 15 residues. Trimming removed 2 bases from V and 0 bases from J, with 8 bases in between. The CDR3 DNA is TGTGCCAGCAGCTTATCAGGGAACTCCTACAATGAGCAGTTCTTC. Protein: CASSLSGNSYNEQFF.

The gene calls are TRBV27 and TRBJ2-3, with 7 bases lining up with TRBD2. This CDR3 has 17 amino acids. Trimming at V came to 5 bases and at J to 0 bases, leaving 11 bases not matched to a gene. CDR1 MNHEY and CDR2 SMNVEV come from the germline V gene (reference sequence). The CDR3 region is CASSPHGEGSSTDTQYF. In DNA form, the CDR3 reads TGTGCCAGCAGTCCTCACGGGGAGGGATCTAGCACAGATACGCAGTATTTT.

This rearrangement joins TRBV28 to TRBJ2-5, with TRBD1 identical over 8 bases. V gave up 6 bases and J gave up 3 bases; unmatched junction bases: 6. CDR1 and CDR2 (germline): MDHEN, SYDVKM. This CDR3 is built from 14 residues. The CDR3: CASSGDRLKETQYF. The CDR3 bases are TGTGCCAGCAGCGGGGACAGGCTTAAAGAGACCCAGTACTTC.

The chain has TRBV13 and TRBJ1-2; D not certain. The ends were cut back, 1 base at V and 4 bases at J, with 10 bases in the middle. CDR3 size: 14 residues. Germline V gene lookup returns CDR1 PRHDT and CDR2 FYEKMQ (reference sequence). Here the CDR3 DNA reads TGTGCCAGCAGCTTAGTCTCTGTGTCCTATGGCTACACCTTC. Translation gives CASSLVSVSYGYTF.

V usage is TRBV7-8 and J usage is TRBJ2-1; D ambiguous. The CDR3 covers 11 residues. Trimming stripped 5 bases from V and 10 bases from J, with 9 bases between. Germline CDR1 is SGHVS and CDR2 is FQNEAQ. DNA of the CDR3: TGTGCCAGCAGCCTTCTGGGCGAGCAGTTCTTC. Protein sequence: CASSLLGEQFF.

The V call is TRBV29-1, the J call TRBJ1-5, with D possibly being TRBD1 (5 bases). Germline loops: CDR1 SQVTM, CDR2 ANQGSEA. The CDR3 is 14 residues long. The V and J ends lost 3 bases and 0 bases respectively, with 9 bases between them. The chain's CDR3 is CSVEGRYSNQPQHF. The CDR3 coding sequence is TGCAGCGTTGAGGGGCGGTATAGCAATCAGCCCCAGCATTTT.

The CDR3 loop is CASSQEGRGGTDTQYF. The CDR3 nucleotides are TGTGCCAGCAGCCAAGAGGGACGGGGGGGCACAGATACGCAGTATTTT. The chain is built from TRBV4-2 and TRBJ2-3; 7 nucleotides match TRBD2. The CDR3 covers 16 residues. Germline assignment: CDR1 LGHNA and CDR2 YNFKEQ. V lost 0 bases to trimming and J lost 1 base; unmatched junction nucleotides: 4.

For the CDR3, the DNA is TGTGCCAGCAGTTTCGACCACCCGGGAGCCCAGCATTTT. Translation: CASSFDHPGAQHF. The V call is TRBV28, the J call TRBJ1-5, with D uncertain. This CDR3 comprises 13 residues. Germline CDR1 reads MDHEN; CDR2 reads SYDVKM. Deletions cut 3 bases from V and 11 bases from J, with 14 bases between.

V usage is TRBV5-6 and J usage is TRBJ2-7, with TRBD2 identical over 8 bases. The length of the CDR3 is 15 residues. J gave up 0 bases and V 1 base, and 3 bases lay outside the gene matches. The germline V gene has CDR1 SGHDT and CDR2 YYEEEE. The CDR3 loop is CASSLLAGSSYEQYV. CDR3 sequence (DNA): TGTGCCAGCAGCTTGTTAGCGGGGAGCTCCTACGAGCAGTACGTC.

This clone has only one observation. The chain is built from TRBV5-1 and TRBJ1-2, with TRBD1 identical over 9 bases. The CDR3 runs to 15 residues. The junction had 7 bases not matched to a gene; V was cut back by 3 bases and J by 4 bases. Germline CDR1 SGHRS, CDR2 YFSETQ. The CDR3, as DNA: TGCGCCAGCAGCTCGGGACAGGGAGCCTTCTATGGCTACACCTTC. Translation: CASSSGQGAFYGYTF. Full variable domain (outside the CDR3, taken from reference TRBV5-1 and TRBJ1-2): KAGVTQTPRYLIKTRGQQVTLSCSPISGHRSVSWYQQTPGQGLQFLFEYFSETQRNKGNFPGRFSGRQFSNSRSEMNVSTLELGDSALYLCASSSGQGAFYGYTFGSGTRLTVV.

This chain joins TRBV6-4 and TRBJ2-3; D possibly corresponds to TRBD2 (6 bases). The germline gives CDR1 MRHNA, CDR2 SNTAGT. CDR3 length: 14 amino acids. Trimming cost V 2 bases and J 5 bases, with 11 bases left between them. The CDR3 region is CASSDASGEDTQYF. CDR3 sequence (DNA): TGTGCCAGCAGTGACGCCTCGGGGGAAGATACGCAGTATTTT.

The CDR3 nucleotides read TGTGCCAGCAGTTACGCCAGGGTTGGCGGGGAGCTGTTTTTT. It is translated as CASSYARVGGELFF. The gene calls are TRBV6-5 and TRBJ2-2; weak D call: TRBD1 (5 bases). This CDR3 has 14 residues. Germline V lookup: CDR1 MNHEY, CDR2 SVGAGI. Trimming stripped 2 bases from V and 7 bases from J, with 11 bases between.

The chain employs TRBV2 and TRBJ2-7, with a tentative D call TRBD1 (6 bases). Germline loops: CDR1 SNHLY, CDR2 FYNNEI. The CDR3 sequence is 16 residues long. V was clipped by 3 bases and J by 0 bases, with 15 bases between them. CDR3 region: CASSDQGLTYSYEQYF. CDR3 sequence (DNA): TGTGCCAGCAGTGACCAGGGGCTTACATACTCCTACGAGCAGTACTTC.